This passage covers 19 T cell receptor beta chains from one sample sequenced in a study of neurological immune-mediated disorders. One entry per CDR3 protein results from TCRdb running MiXCR on the 5' RACE reads. This table has more than 30,000 distinct CDR3 sequences, 7.2% appearing once. The sample was CD4+ T cells from blood. Receptor source: a man in his fifties in good health.

This clonotype has ten or more counts. The chain employs TRBV2 and TRBJ2-5, with 8 bases that match TRBD2. This CDR3 has 14 amino acids. Germline CDR1 SNHLY, CDR2 FYNNEI. V shed 4 bases and J 5 bases; nucleotides not matched to a gene: 6. This CDR3 is CASSVFSGMETQYF. Here the CDR3 DNA reads TGTGCCAGCAGTGTCTTTAGCGGGATGGAGACCCAGTACTTC.

This clonotype came up many times. At one end the junction does not follow the germline gene, possibly because of a read error. This sequence joins TRBV7-3 and TRBJ2-2, with D tentatively TRBD1 (5 bases). In germline, CDR1 is SGHTA, CDR2 FQGTGA. This CDR3 is 13 amino acids long. The DNA of the CDR3 is TGTGTCAGCAAGGGGCCGAACACCGGGGAGCTGTTTTTT. Protein: CVSKGPNTGELFF.

This clonotype was detected many times. This chain joins TRBV19 and TRBJ1-5; TRBD1 is a possible D gene (5 bases). Trimming stripped 5 bases from V and 2 bases from J, with 10 bases between. CDR1 is LNHDA and CDR2 is SQIVND in the germline V gene (reference sequence). The CDR3 spans 14 residues. The CDR3, as DNA: TGTGCCAGTAGTGGTCTCAGGGGCAATCAGCCCCAGCATTTT. Encoded protein: CASSGLRGNQPQHF.

Ten or more counts support this clonotype. The gene calls are TRBV7-9 and TRBJ2-7; TRBD2 matches 7 bases. In germline, CDR1 is SEHNR, CDR2 FQNEAQ (reference sequence). With 5 bases clipped from V and 0 bases from J, the junction kept 7 bases outside the gene matches. This CDR3 spans 15 amino acids. The CDR3 here is CASSLGGGISYEQYF. For the CDR3, the DNA is TGTGCCAGCAGCCTTGGGGGGGGAATCTCCTACGAGCAGTACTTC.

This clonotype was recorded a few times. The J gene is TRBJ2-1, the V gene TRBV18, with 12 nucleotides matching TRBD2. This CDR3 region has 15 residues. The J segment lost 8 bases and the V segment lost 2 bases, leaving 4 bases of the junction unmatched. Looked up from germline, CDR1 is KGHSH and CDR2 is LQKENI. Written as DNA, the CDR3 is TGTGCCAGCTCACCAGGACTAGCGGGATCCCATGAGCAGTTCTTC. It encodes CASSPGLAGSHEQFF.

This clonotype was recorded at least ten times. Here the CDR3 DNA reads TGTGCCAGCAGCAAAGAGACCGACTCTGGAAACACCATATATTTT. Its translation: CASSKETDSGNTIYF. The chain recombines TRBV21-1 with TRBJ1-3. TRBV21-1 is designated a pseudogene. This CDR3 spans 15 amino acids.

This clonotype was observed many times. This chain uses TRBV20-1 with TRBJ2-1; 10 bases agree with TRBD2. Per germline, CDR1 DFQATT and CDR2 SNEGSKA (reference sequence). CDR3 length equals 14 residues. The V and J ends lost 3 bases and 9 bases, in that order; junction bases with no gene match: 8. The CDR3 DNA reads as TGCAGTGCTAGTTTGGCTAGCGGGAGTGGTGAGCAGTTCTTC. It is translated as CSASLASGSGEQFF.

This clonotype has ten or more counts. The chain's CDR3 is CASRPGGRGGNEQFF. CDR3 DNA: TGTGCCAGCCGCCCCGGCGGGAGAGGGGGCAATGAGCAGTTCTTC. This chain joins TRBV6-5 and TRBJ2-1; possibly TRBD2 for D (7 bases). Germline assignment: CDR1 MNHEY and CDR2 SVGAGI. The CDR3 runs to 15 residues. Trimming took 8 bases from V and 6 from J, leaving 20 bases between them.

This clonotype was seen at least ten times. V and J are TRBV28 and TRBJ1-5; D is ambiguous. Trimming removed 7 bases from V and 4 bases from J, with 5 bases in between. Germline CDR1 is MDHEN and CDR2 is SYDVKM. The CDR3 consists of 11 residues. The CDR3 DNA sequence: TGTGCCAGCAACGATAATCAGCCCCAGCATTTT. This translates into CASNDNQPQHF.

The sample holds many counts of this clonotype. J is TRBJ2-7 and V is TRBV4-3; 12 bases agree with TRBD2. This CDR3 is 17 amino acids long. The trim removed 3 bases at V and 4 bases at J, leaving 10 bases unmatched. Looked up from germline, CDR1 is LGHNA and CDR2 is YSLEER. Written as DNA, the CDR3 is TGCGCCAGCAGCCAGCAACTAGCGGGAGGCCCCCATTACGAGCAGTACTTC. Translation: CASSQQLAGGPHYEQYF.

The chain recombines TRBV5-5 with TRBJ2-3; a weak D match, TRBD2 (6 bases). The CDR3 is made up of 18 amino acids. Germline CDR1 is SGHKS and CDR2 is YYEKEE (reference sequence). Deletions cut 0 bases from V and 1 base from J, with 18 bases between. In nucleotides, the CDR3 is TGTGCCAGCAGCTTGGGTCCTCGGGGTTCTAGCGGCACAGATACGCAGTATTTT. Translation: CASSLGPRGSSGTDTQYF.

This clonotype was recorded at least ten times. The chain employs TRBV3-1 and TRBJ2-1; 7 bases fit TRBD2. The CDR3 loop spans 16 amino acids. Germline V CDR1 and CDR2: LGHDT, YNNKEL (reference sequence). The ends lost 5 bases at V and 3 bases at J; junction bases unmatched: 10. DNA of the CDR3: TGTGCCAGCAGCTTCCCCCAGCGGGATATCTACAATGAGCAGTTCTTC. This codes for CASSFPQRDIYNEQFF.

This clonotype came up many times. The CDR3 DNA reads as TGTGCCAGCAGCCCCGGGGGTAGCGGGAGAGTTGAGCAGTTCTTC. Its protein product is CASSPGGSGRVEQFF. The genes are TRBV7-2 and TRBJ2-1, with TRBD2 matching 9 bases. Trimming removed 5 bases from V and 9 bases from J; junction bases left unmatched: 11. Germline-derived CDR1 and CDR2 are SGHTA and FQGNSA. CDR3 size: 15 residues.

This clonotype has a count of ten or more. The chain combines TRBV20-1 with TRBJ1-1, with D possibly matching TRBD1 (6 bases). CDR3 length: 14 residues. V shed 2 bases and J shed 0 bases, with 10 bases lying between them. The germline V gene has CDR1 DFQATT and CDR2 SNEGSKA (reference sequence). CDR3 in DNA: TGCAGTGCTAGATCCGGGGGCTTGAACACTGAAGCTTTCTTT. Residues: CSARSGGLNTEAFF.

This clonotype has ten or more counts. The J gene is TRBJ1-1, the V gene TRBV6-5; the D is unclear. The ends were cut back, 5 bases at V and 6 bases at J, with 19 bases in the middle. Germline assignment: CDR1 MNHEY and CDR2 SVGAGI. The CDR3 spans 15 residues. The CDR3 region has the DNA TGTGCCAGCAGTCCCCCGGGCCGGTCGACGGCTGAAGCTTTCTTT. Its protein product is CASSPPGRSTAEAFF.

This clonotype appeared many times. The rearrangement links TRBV28 to TRBJ2-2; D ambiguous. This CDR3 is built from 14 residues. Trimming took off 1 base at V and 5 bases at J, with 8 bases between the two ends. The V gene's germline CDR1 is MDHEN and CDR2 SYDVKM. The CDR3 bases are TGTGCCAGCAGTTTATTAGGACCGACCGGGGAGCTGTTTTTT. This sequence encodes CASSLLGPTGELFF.

At least ten counts were recorded for this clonotype. The rearrangement links TRBV28 to TRBJ1-1, with D possibly being TRBD1 (5 bases). CDR1 and CDR2 from the germline V gene are MDHEN and SYDVKM. The CDR3 has 13 amino acids. V shed 6 bases and J shed 8 bases, with 16 bases lying between them. The CDR3 protein is CASSQSGRSEAFF. The DNA of the CDR3 is TGTGCCAGCAGCCAATCAGGGAGGTCCGAAGCTTTCTTT.

This clonotype was seen ten or more times. This sequence joins TRBV15 and TRBJ1-5; 9 positions match TRBD1. V lost 9 bases to trimming and J lost 0 bases; unmatched junction nucleotides: 12. This CDR3 contains 17 residues. Germline loops: CDR1 LNHNV, CDR2 YYDKDF (reference sequence). CDR3 residues: CATKGQGPINSNQPQHF. The DNA of the CDR3 is TGTGCCACGAAGGGACAGGGCCCAATTAATAGCAATCAGCCCCAGCATTTT.

This clonotype has a count of ten or more. V and J are TRBV5-1 and TRBJ1-1; the match to TRBD1 covers 8 bases. Germline V lookup: CDR1 SGHRS, CDR2 YFSETQ. This CDR3 is 13 amino acids long. J lost 5 bases, V lost 0 bases, and 0 bases had no gene match. CDR3: CASSLDRGTEAFF. In DNA form, the CDR3 reads TGCGCCAGCAGCTTGGACAGGGGGACTGAAGCTTTCTTT.